Listed here are 6 T cell receptor beta chains from one sample, sequenced in a study of vaccination and CD4 T cells after COVID-19. The treatment denotes: roughly nine-day PBMC culture with coronavirus spike peptide pools or control peptides (ViraFEST assay). The Oncomine TCR Beta short-read assay generated sequence data from the DNA of cultured CD4+ T cells. TCRdb fed the PCR reads into MiXCR, producing one record per CDR3 protein. The table includes roughly 16,000 distinct CDR3 sequences, 44% detected once. No antigen has been assigned to these receptors. Sequenced material: CD4+ T cells from blood, cultured in vitro. All receptors derive from a human donor who had recovered from COVID-19.

The chain links TRBV10-3 to TRBJ2-1, with 7 nucleotides matching TRBD1. The J call may be wrong; the DNA end is better matched by TRBJ2-7. Germline loops: CDR1 ENHRY, CDR2 SYGVKD. The CDR3 runs 13 residues. CDR3 coding DNA: TGTGCCATCAGCGACAGGGTCGTTTACGAGCAGTACTTC. Its protein is CAISDRVVYEQYF.

This chain connects TRBV11-2 to TRBJ2-5; 10 positions agree with TRBD1. The germline V gene encodes CDR1 SGHAT and CDR2 FQNNGV. Germline trimming cut 8 bases from V and 4 bases from J; bases unmatched to any gene: 16. The CDR3 has 17 residues. For the CDR3, the DNA is TGTGCCAGCGGCCCCTCGGGACAGGGGAGCGGGAGAGAGACCCAGTACTTC. Its translation: CASGPSGQGSGRETQYF.

This clonotype has just one count. The V gene is TRBV7-6, the J gene TRBJ2-3; TRBD2 matches at 9 bases. V gave up 5 bases and J gave up 2 bases; unmatched junction bases: 11. Germline CDR1 SGHVS, CDR2 FNYEAQ. The CDR3 is 17 amino acids. The CDR3 region is CASSARLADAPTDTQYF. The CDR3 coding sequence is TGTGCCAGCAGCGCCCGACTAGCGGATGCCCCCACAGATACGCAGTATTTT.

CDR3 in DNA: TGCAGTGCCCGAGCCCACATCGATGGCTACACCTTC. It codes for CSARAHIDGYTF. The chain couples TRBV20-1 to TRBJ1-2; D gene ambiguous. The CDR3 extends over 12 amino acids. The V gene lost 6 bases and the J gene lost 6 bases, with 14 bases spanning the gap. Germline-derived CDR1 and CDR2 are DFQATT and SNEGSKA (reference sequence).

The chain is built from TRBV7-9 and TRBJ2-1; D remains ambiguous. The V end lost 0 bases, the J end lost 4 bases, and 10 bases lay between the germline ends. The germline gives CDR1 SEHNR, CDR2 FQNEAQ (reference sequence). This CDR3 is built from 15 residues. This chain's CDR3 is CASSLALVRYNEQFF. CDR3 DNA: TGTGCCAGCAGCTTAGCGCTAGTTCGGTACAATGAGCAGTTCTTC.

The rearrangement links TRBV21-1 to TRBJ2-5; the DNA was not used to check the table's D call, TRBD2. TRBV21-1 constitutes a pseudogene. The CDR3 loop spans 14 amino acids. For the CDR3, the DNA is TGTGCCAGCAGCACCGGGGAGGCGCGGGAGACCCAGTACTTC. Translation gives CASSTGEARETQYF.